One and the same sample provided the 9 T cell receptor beta chains below, sequenced in a study of a mutant IDH1 vaccine in newly diagnosed glioma. Described time point: week 11, during vaccination. The study gave 300 ug of mutant IDH1 20-mer peptide per vaccine dose, with topical imiquimod. Their specific antigens are unknown. Method: immunoSEQ multiplex PCR; TCRdb's copy keeps in-frame clones and lacks some. The sample has about 60,000 clones, 70% to 85% seen once. The sample here was PBMCs, taken from a glioma patient whose treatment included an IDH1 peptide vaccine. The source is a woman in her forties or fifties with glioma.

This clone was detected only a few times. This rearrangement joins TRBV5-1 to TRBJ1-5; 11 positions agree with TRBD1. This CDR3 contains 15 residues. V lost 0 bases to trimming and J lost 7 bases; unmatched junction nucleotides: 3. In germline, CDR1 is SGHRS, CDR2 YFSETQ. CDR3 loop: CASSLDGTGGQPQHF. CDR3 nucleotides: TGCGCCAGCAGCTTGGACGGGACAGGGGGGCAGCCCCAGCATTTT.

The chain uses TRBV5-1 and TRBJ2-5; D unclear. Between the trimmed V and J ends, which lost 1 base and 2 bases, there was a span of 12 bases. From germline, CDR1 is SGHRS and CDR2 YFSETQ. The CDR3 has 15 amino acids. DNA for the CDR3: TGCGCCAGCAGCTTGAGGGTCAACTCACAAGAGACCCAGTACTTC. Translated: CASSLRVNSQETQYF.

The genes are TRBV30 and TRBJ2-7, with a tentative D call TRBD2 (7 bases). V dropped 4 bases and J dropped 4 bases, with 14 bases sitting between them. This CDR3 contains 13 residues. The germline V gene has CDR1 GTSNPN and CDR2 SVGIG (reference sequence). The CDR3 DNA is TGTGCCTGGAAGGCGGGGGCCTATTACGAGCAGTACTTC. It translates to CAWKAGAYYEQYF.

This sequence joins TRBV4-3 and TRBJ1-1; weak D call: TRBD1 (6 bases). The CDR3 sequence is 15 residues long. The germline V and J ends were trimmed by 3 bases and 1 base, with 12 bases remaining between them. Germline CDR1 LGHNA, CDR2 YSLEER. CDR3 nucleotides: TGCGCCAGCAGCCAGTTCGGGGGCCGGAACACTGAAGCTTTCTTT. Its protein product is CASSQFGGRNTEAFF.

The chain links TRBV18 to TRBJ2-7, with 11 bases lining up with TRBD2. Germline V CDR1 and CDR2: KGHSH, LQKENI. V gave up 6 bases and J gave up 6 bases; unmatched junction bases: 10. This CDR3 spans 15 amino acids. CDR3 coding DNA: TGTGCCAGCTCTCCCCCGGGACTAGCGGCGGCCGAGCAGTACTTC. This gives the protein CASSPPGLAAAEQYF. The variable domain in full, completed from reference TRBV18 and TRBJ2-7, reads NAGVMQNPRHLVRRRGQEARLRCSPMKGHSHVYWYRQLPEEGLKFMVYLQKENIIDESGMPKERFSAEFPKEGPSILRIQQVVRGDSAAYFCASSPPGLAAAEQYFGPGTRLTVT.

This clone was picked up a small number of times. The gene calls are TRBV4-3 and TRBJ1-1, with 9 bases that match TRBD1. The CDR3 contains 14 residues. The germline CDR1 and CDR2 sequences are LGHNA and YSLEER. With 2 bases clipped from V and 5 bases from J, the junction kept 3 bases outside the gene matches. For the CDR3, the DNA is TGCGCCAGCAGCCAACCTGACAGGGGGACTGAAGCTTTCTTT. It translates to CASSQPDRGTEAFF.

The chain carries TRBV7-9 and TRBJ1-1; maybe TRBD1 (5 bases). Trimming cost V 2 bases and J 5 bases, with 21 bases left between them. This CDR3 is 17 amino acids long. Germline-derived CDR1 and CDR2 are SEHNR and FQNEAQ (reference sequence). For the CDR3, the DNA is TGTGCCAGCAGCTTAAGCTCGATTGGGCCTCGGGGGACTGAAGCTTTCTTT. This sequence encodes CASSLSSIGPRGTEAFF.

The chain carries TRBV6-5 and TRBJ1-4, with TRBD1 identical over 10 bases. Trimming removed 5 bases from V and 8 bases from J; junction bases left unmatched: 8. The CDR3 sequence is 15 residues long. Germline assignment: CDR1 MNHEY and CDR2 SVGAGI. The CDR3 DNA sequence: TGTGCCAGCAGTCCTTCTGGGACAGGGGAAGAAAAACTGTTTTTT. Encoded protein: CASSPSGTGEEKLFF.

Points on this clone: The germline gene is not matched at one end of the junction; a read error may be the cause. V gene TRBV11-2 combines with J gene TRBJ1-1, with TRBD1 as a possible D gene (5 bases). Germline-derived CDR1 and CDR2 are SGHAT and FQNNGV. The CDR3 extends over 16 amino acids. The CDR3 spells CASNLGQTMMNTEAFF. DNA of the CDR3: TGTGCCAGCAACTTAGGACAAACCATGATGAACACTGAAGCTTTCTTT.